This is a list of T cell receptor beta chains from one sample in a study of graft-versus-host responses after intestinal transplantation. Profiling relied on immunoSEQ multiplex PCR, and the TCRdb table lists in-frame clones only, not all of them. The profile covers 8,500 to 11,000 clones, with 30% to 40% appearing a single time and roughly 5% taken by the ten largest. The sequencing used alloreactive CD4+ T cells from a mixed lymphocyte reaction culture, collected before transplantation. These TCRs come from a human patient who was an organ donor for intestinal transplantation. CDR3s include the opening cysteine and the closing phenylalanine or tryptophan. The D gene is left open where the match is weak. Clone sizes are given selectively: once, few, many, or a class where the clone is expanded.

>TRBV5-1|few|TRBD2|TRBJ2-1
TGCGCCAGCACCCATGCTAGCGGGTTCTACAATGAGCAGTTCTTC
CASTHASGFYNEQFF
>TRBV5-1|NA|NA|TRBJ2-1
TGCGCCAGCAGCTTGGGCCAGGGGTCCTACAATGAGCAGTTCTTC
CASSLGQGSYNEQFF
>TRBV27|medium-sized|NA|TRBJ2-7
TGTGCCAGCAGTCCGATGTACTCCTACGAGCAGTACTTC
CASSPMYSYEQYF
>TRBV19|few|TRBD1|TRBJ1-6
TGTGCCAGTAGTATCGGGACAGGGGCCTCACCCCTCCACTTT
CASSIGTGASPLHF
>TRBV11-1|NA|NA|TRBJ2-3
TGTGCCAGCAGCACTAGCCTTAGCACAGATACGCAGTATTTT
CASSTSLSTDTQYF
>TRBV30|NA|TRBD1|TRBJ1-2
TGTGCCTGGAGTACCCGGCTCGGGACAGACTATGGCTACACCTTC
CAWSTRLGTDYGYTF
>TRBV11-3|NA|NA|TRBJ1-5
TGTGCCAGCAGCGTCCAGTGGGATCAGCCCCAGCATTTT
CASSVQWDQPQHF
>TRBV28|medium-sized|TRBD1|TRBJ1-5
TGTGCCAGCAGTTTAACAGGGGATCAGCCCCAGCATTTT
CASSLTGDQPQHF
>TRBV19|NA|NA|TRBJ1-4
TGTGCCAGTAGTGACAGGAATGAAAAACTGTTTTTT
CASSDRNEKLFF
>TRBV5-4|NA|NA|TRBJ2-7
TGTGCCGGCAGCCTGGCCGACCGACGGGCTGTGGGGGAGCAGTACTTC
CAGSLADRRAVGEQYF
>TRBV2|NA|NA|TRBJ2-7
TGTGCCAGCAGATTCGGCTACGAGCAGTACTTC
CASRFGYEQYF
>TRBV7-6|few|TRBD2|TRBJ2-3
TGTGCCAGCAGCTTTAGCGGGGGGGCCCCAGATACGCAGTATTTT
CASSFSGGAPDTQYF
>TRBV7-2|NA|NA|TRBJ1-5
TGTGCCAGCAGCTACAGCAATCAGCCCCAGCATTTT
CASSYSNQPQHF
>TRBV4-3|NA|NA|TRBJ2-2
TGCGCCAGCAGCTCTTGGGTCGGGGGAAGAACCGGGGAGCTGTTTTTT
CASSSWVGGRTGELFF
>TRBV7-2|NA|NA|TRBJ1-6
TGTGCCAGCAGCTTAGTTTTGGTCGCAGGGCCACAAAATTCACCCCTCCACTTT
CASSLVLVAGPQNSPLHF
>TRBV7-9|few|TRBD2|TRBJ2-3
TGTGCCAGCAGCTTAGCATGGACTAGCGGGGGCACAGATACGCAGTATTTT
CASSLAWTSGGTDTQYF
>TRBV6-6|NA|TRBD2|TRBJ2-1
TGTGCCACCTCTACCGCGGGGGGTTTCTACAATGAGCAGTTCTTC
CATSTAGGFYNEQFF
>TRBV6-1|NA|TRBD2|TRBJ2-5
TGTGCCAGCATGACTAGCGGGGGGTGGGAGACCCAGTACTTC
CASMTSGGWETQYF
>TRBV7-9|NA|NA|TRBJ2-7
TGTGCCAGCAGCTTAAGTCGGCCCTCCGGAGAGCAGTACTTC
CASSLSRPSGEQYF
>TRBV7-2|NA|TRBD1|TRBJ2-2
TGTGCCAGCAGCTTAGATTGGACAGGTTCTGGGGAGCTGTTTTTT
CASSLDWTGSGELFF